What follows are 6 T cell receptor beta chains derived from one specimen sequenced in a study of long-term antiretroviral therapy in people with HIV. The assay, immunoSEQ v3.0, was run at survey level. This table comes from immunoSEQ multiplex PCR, and its TCRdb copy is limited to in-frame clones, with some not included. In the table there are around 16,000 clones, roughly four fifths of which are singletons. This sample comprised unsorted PBMCs, obtained just before starting antiretroviral therapy. These receptors were taken from a man between 40 and 49 years old with HIV.

The chain employs TRBV29-1 and TRBJ1-3; D gene unclear. CDR1 is SQVTM and CDR2 is ANQGSEA in the germline V gene. This CDR3 is 12 amino acids long. V was cut by 7 bases and J by 0 bases, with 7 bases left in between. The CDR3 DNA follows: TGCAGCGGAGGGAGCTCTGGAAACACCATATATTTT. This gives the protein CSGGSSGNTIYF.

The J gene is TRBJ2-1, the V gene TRBV5-1; no firm D call. The ends were cut back, 2 bases at V and 8 bases at J, with 17 bases in the middle. There are 15 residues in the CDR3. Per the germline V gene, CDR1 is SGHRS and CDR2 is YFSETQ. CDR3 in amino acids: CASSLGPNRPDEQFF. DNA of the CDR3: TGCGCCAGCAGCTTAGGACCCAACCGCCCAGATGAGCAGTTCTTC.

The chain joins TRBV19 to TRBJ1-3, with 10 bases lining up with TRBD1. V lost 5 bases, J lost 0 bases, and 10 bases stayed unmatched. This CDR3 is 18 amino acids long. CDR1 and CDR2 from the germline V gene are LNHDA and SQIVND (reference sequence). Here the CDR3 reads CASSRKTGTGDSGNTIYF. CDR3 sequence (DNA): TGTGCCAGTAGTCGAAAAACCGGGACAGGGGACTCTGGAAACACCATATATTTT.

For the CDR3, the DNA is TGTGCCAGCAGTGATTACAGACAGGGCAATCAGCCCCAGCATTTT. It codes for CASSDYRQGNQPQHF. J is TRBJ1-5 and V is TRBV2, with D possibly TRBD1 on 6 matching bases. The CDR3 sequence is 15 residues long. Germline CDR1 reads SNHLY; CDR2 reads FYNNEI. Trimming left V 3 bases short and J 2 bases short, with 11 bases between.

V is TRBV30 and J is TRBJ1-5; the D gene is possibly TRBD1 (6 bases). This CDR3 comprises 16 residues. Trimming left V 2 bases short and J 0 bases short, with 14 bases between. CDR1 is GTSNPN and CDR2 is SVGIG in the germline V gene (reference sequence). The CDR3 sequence: CAWSSRGEYSNQPQHF. In nucleotides, the CDR3 is TGTGCCTGGAGTAGCAGGGGCGAATATAGCAATCAGCCCCAGCATTTT.

The chain is built from TRBV5-1 and TRBJ2-2; D is unresolved. The V end was cut by 0 bases, the J end by 5 bases, with 8 bases between. Germline V gene sequence: CDR1 SGHRS, CDR2 YFSETQ. The CDR3 is made up of 14 amino acids. The CDR3 is CASSLVGSTGELFF. In nucleotides, the CDR3 is TGCGCCAGCAGCTTGGTGGGTTCAACCGGGGAGCTGTTTTTT.